One and the same sample provided the 28 T cell receptor beta chains below, sequenced in a study of cytomegalovirus exposure and HLA in healthy donors. Primers for the PCR totalled 60 Vbeta and 13 Jbeta. The repertoire was sequenced with immunoSEQ multiplex PCR; TCRdb's copy has only in-frame clones and lacks some. The table shows 74,000 or so clones, with roughly two thirds occurring only once. The sequencing input was PBMCs. These receptors all stem from a woman aged 25-40 years in good health and CMV-seronegative.

This clone has more than one count but fewer than ten. The chain employs TRBV19 and TRBJ2-2; TRBD2 matches at 8 bases. Per the germline V gene, CDR1 is LNHDA and CDR2 is SQIVND (reference sequence). With V trimmed by 2 bases and J by 4 bases, 6 bases remained unmatched. The CDR3 is 16 amino acids. The chain's CDR3 is CASSIHGGAGTGELFF. CDR3 bases: TGTGCCAGTAGTATACACGGGGGGGCTGGCACCGGGGAGCTGTTTTTT.

The chain recombines TRBV4-3 with TRBJ1-3; 7 nucleotides line up with TRBD1. After removal of 4 bases from V and 1 base from J, the junction contained 4 bases not matched to a gene. From germline, CDR1 is LGHNA and CDR2 YSLEER. The CDR3 spans 15 residues. CDR3 region: CASSLQTGSGNTIYF. The CDR3 region has the DNA TGCGCCAGCAGCCTCCAGACAGGGTCTGGAAACACCATATATTTT.

The CDR3 reads CASSMSGTDTQYF. As DNA, the CDR3 is TGTGCCAGTAGTATGAGTGGCACAGATACGCAGTATTTT. The V gene is TRBV19, the J gene TRBJ2-3; D is unresolved. V was shortened by 3 bases and J by 1 base, with 5 bases between the two germline ends. The germline CDR1 and CDR2 sequences are LNHDA and SQIVND (reference sequence). This CDR3 has 13 amino acids. Full variable domain (outside the CDR3, taken from reference TRBV19 and TRBJ2-3): DGGITQSPKYLFRKEGQNVTLSCEQNLNHDAMYWYRQDPGQGLRLIYYSQIVNDFQKGDIAEGYSVSREKKESFPLTVTSAQKNPTAFYLCASSMSGTDTQYFGPGTRLTVL.

This chain links TRBV27 with TRBJ1-2; D is uncertain. Germline V CDR1 and CDR2: MNHEY, SMNVEV (reference sequence). The length of the CDR3 is 13 residues. The V gene lost 0 bases and the J gene lost 7 bases, with 9 bases spanning the gap. Written as DNA, the CDR3 is TGTGCCAGCAGTTTATCTATGGAGGGTGGCTACACCTTC. Amino acids: CASSLSMEGGYTF.

This chain joins TRBV6-6 and TRBJ1-5; the D gene is possibly TRBD1 (5 bases). The CDR3 runs 12 residues. Germline values: CDR1 MNHNY, CDR2 SVGAGI (reference sequence). V lost 8 bases and J 3 bases, leaving 8 bases between the germline ends. The CDR3 loop is CASGHPNQPQHF. CDR3 DNA: TGTGCCAGCGGACATCCCAATCAGCCCCAGCATTTT.

As to this clone: Other DNA sequences in this specimen translate into the identical CDR3. V is TRBV18 and J is TRBJ1-5, with D tentatively TRBD1 (5 bases). Germline V gives CDR1 KGHSH, CDR2 LQKENI. The CDR3 is made up of 15 amino acids. V lost 2 bases, J lost 1 base, and 9 bases lay in between. The chain's CDR3 is CASSPGGRSNQPQHF. Written as DNA, the CDR3 is TGTGCCAGCTCACCAGGGGGGAGAAGCAATCAGCCCCAGCATTTT.

The V and J genes are TRBV6-5 and TRBJ1-2; a weak D match, TRBD1 (5 bases). Germline V gene data show CDR1 as MNHEY and CDR2 as SVGAGI. The CDR3 has 14 residues. Trimming left V 0 bases short and J 1 base short, with 6 bases between. The CDR3 DNA reads TGTGCCAGCAGTTACTCAGACAGTAACTATGGCTACACCTTC. Amino acid sequence: CASSYSDSNYGYTF.

J is TRBJ2-5 and V is TRBV5-5, with D possibly being TRBD1 (5 bases). The ends were cut back, 0 bases at V and 5 bases at J, with 11 bases in the middle. The CDR3 loop spans 14 amino acids. The germline CDR1 and CDR2 sequences are SGHKS and YYEKEE (reference sequence). CDR3 DNA sequence: TGTGCCAGCAGCTTGGGGGCAGGGAAGGAGACCCAGTACTTC. Its translation is CASSLGAGKETQYF.

This chain links TRBV5-1 with TRBJ1-6; 7 nucleotides line up with TRBD1. The V segment lost 4 bases and the J segment 12 bases; nucleotides outside the gene matches: 10. The CDR3 runs to 14 residues. The germline V gene encodes CDR1 SGHRS and CDR2 YFSETQ. The CDR3 loop reads CASSPGQVGGPLHF. DNA of the CDR3: TGCGCCAGCAGCCCCGGACAGGTGGGGGGACCCCTCCACTTT.

The V call is TRBV11-3, the J call TRBJ1-1, with TRBD1 identical over 7 bases. V dropped 3 bases and J dropped 6; count of bases not matched to a gene: 1. The CDR3 length is 12 residues. From germline, CDR1 is SGHNT and CDR2 YENEEA. The CDR3 here is CASSLQGAEAFF. The CDR3 DNA reads TGTGCCAGCAGCTTGCAGGGGGCTGAAGCTTTCTTT.

This clone was picked up a small number of times. The rearrangement uses TRBV5-6 and TRBJ1-4, with D perhaps TRBD1 (6 bases). Germline V CDR1 and CDR2: SGHDT, YYEEEE. The V and J ends lost 2 bases and 3 bases respectively, with 11 bases between them. The CDR3 has 15 amino acids. CDR3 coding DNA: TGTGCCAGCAGCTTCGAGACAGGTGCTAATGAAAAACTGTTTTTT. This encodes CASSFETGANEKLFF. The complete variable domain, with remaining parts taken from reference TRBV5-6 and TRBJ1-4, reads DAGVTQSPTHLIKTRGQQVTLRCSPKSGHDTVSWYQQALGQGPQFIFQYYEEEERQRGNFPDRFSGHQFPNYSSELNVNALLLGDSALYLCASSFETGANEKLFFGSGTQLSVL.

The rearrangement joins TRBV7-9 to TRBJ1-3; D might be TRBD1 (5 bases). The germline V and J ends were trimmed by 5 bases and 3 bases, with 11 bases remaining between them. Germline loops: CDR1 SEHNR, CDR2 FQNEAQ (reference sequence). This CDR3 is built from 14 residues. The CDR3 DNA sequence: TGTGCCAGCAGCCCCGGGGGGGTTGGAAACACCATATATTTT. It is translated as CASSPGGVGNTIYF. Together with reference TRBV7-9 and TRBJ1-3, the CDR3 gives the full variable domain: DTGVSQNPRHKITKRGQNVTFRCDPISEHNRLYWYRQTLGQGPEFLTYFQNEAQLEKSRLLSDRFSAERPKGSFSTLEIQRTEQGDSAMYLCASSPGGVGNTIYFGEGSWLTVV.

The J gene is TRBJ2-7, the V gene TRBV15; TRBD1 matches 11 bases. The germline V gene encodes CDR1 LNHNV and CDR2 YYDKDF (reference sequence). Trimming cost V 0 bases and J 5 bases; bases outside gene matches: 9. This CDR3 is 17 amino acids long. In nucleotides, the CDR3 is TGTGCCACCAGCAGAGATACGGGGACAGGGGGGAAAGACGAGCAGTACTTC. As protein: CATSRDTGTGGKDEQYF.

This clone was counted a few times. The chain couples TRBV28 to TRBJ2-5; 12 bases fit TRBD2. V was pared by 4 bases and J by 2 bases, with 2 bases of the junction left unmatched. Germline V gene lookup returns CDR1 MDHEN and CDR2 SYDVKM. The CDR3 consists of 15 residues. CDR3 bases: TGTGCCAGCAGTTCCCTAGCGGGGGGGCAAGAGACCCAGTACTTC. Translation: CASSSLAGGQETQYF.

This sequence joins TRBV2 and TRBJ2-5; possible D gene TRBD2, 6 bases. V was shortened by 4 bases and J by 7 bases, with 13 bases between the two germline ends. Germline CDR1 is SNHLY and CDR2 is FYNNEI. CDR3 length equals 13 residues. As DNA, the CDR3 is TGTGCCAGCAGTGGGGAGGTCAAAGGGACCCAGTACTTC. It encodes CASSGEVKGTQYF.

This rearrangement joins TRBV18 to TRBJ1-6, with a tentative D call TRBD1 (5 bases). V dropped 1 base and J dropped 7 bases, with 14 bases sitting between them. This CDR3 is 16 amino acids long. The germline V gene encodes CDR1 KGHSH and CDR2 LQKENI. In nucleotides, the CDR3 is TGTGCCAGCTCACCACGCCCGGGGGGAGGGAATTCACCCCTCCACTTT. This gives the protein CASSPRPGGGNSPLHF.

The rearrangement joins TRBV18 to TRBJ2-1; weak D call: TRBD2 (5 bases). V was cut by 1 base and J by 10 bases, with 11 bases left in between. Germline lookup yields CDR1 KGHSH and CDR2 LQKENI. The CDR3 has 13 amino acids. CDR3 DNA sequence: TGTGCCAGCTCACCACTCTTCGAGGGAGAGCAGTTCTTC. Encoded protein: CASSPLFEGEQFF.

This clone was counted a few times. CDR3 protein: CASSITSGVNEQYF. The CDR3 DNA is TGTGCCAGTAGTATTACTAGCGGGGTCAACGAGCAGTACTTC. V usage is TRBV19 and J usage is TRBJ2-7; TRBD2 matches 10 bases. CDR1 and CDR2 from the germline V gene are LNHDA and SQIVND (reference sequence). This CDR3 is built from 14 residues. The J segment lost 5 bases and the V segment lost 3 bases, leaving 4 bases of the junction unmatched.

V gene TRBV11-2 combines with J gene TRBJ2-7, with 11 positions matching TRBD1. The junction had 7 bases not matched to a gene; V was cut back by 5 bases and J by 4 bases. Germline values: CDR1 SGHAT, CDR2 FQNNGV. The CDR3 is 15 amino acids. CDR3 nucleotides: TGTGCCAGCAGCGTAGGACAGGGGGCGCGATACGAGCAGTACTTC. As protein: CASSVGQGARYEQYF.

The V gene is TRBV11-2, the J gene TRBJ2-7; D possibly corresponds to TRBD2 (6 bases). Germline V lookup: CDR1 SGHAT, CDR2 FQNNGV. This CDR3 contains 17 residues. Trimming took off 0 bases at V and 0 bases at J, with 15 bases between the two ends. CDR3 coding DNA: TGTGCCAGCAGCTTAGATTCTGTAGCTAGCGACTCCTACGAGCAGTACTTC. It is translated as CASSLDSVASDSYEQYF.

This clone was seen a handful of times. The J gene is TRBJ2-5, the V gene TRBV5-6; the D gene is possibly TRBD2 (6 bases). Germline V gene sequence: CDR1 SGHDT, CDR2 YYEEEE. The CDR3 has 14 amino acids. The V and J ends lost 4 bases and 1 base respectively, with 11 bases between them. DNA of the CDR3: TGTGCCAGCAGCCCTCCTAGCGCCCAAGAGACCCAGTACTTC. Protein: CASSPPSAQETQYF.

This clone has only one observation. V is TRBV30 and J is TRBJ2-1, with 10 bases identical to TRBD1. V lost 3 bases, J lost 0 bases, and 5 bases stayed unmatched. Germline V gene lookup returns CDR1 GTSNPN and CDR2 SVGIG (reference sequence). The CDR3 has 16 amino acids. CDR3: CAWRGRTGGSYNEQFF. The CDR3 DNA follows: TGTGCCTGGAGGGGCCGGACAGGGGGCTCCTACAATGAGCAGTTCTTC.

V gene TRBV6-5 combines with J gene TRBJ2-7; 10 bases line up with TRBD2. The CDR3 has 14 residues. Germline V gene sequence: CDR1 MNHEY, CDR2 SVGAGI. J lost 5 bases, V lost 5 bases, and 6 bases had no gene match. The DNA of the CDR3 is TGTGCCAGCAGTAGAAGCGGGGGGGCCGACGAGCAGTACTTC. Translation: CASSRSGGADEQYF.

CDR3 nucleotide sequence: TGTGCCAGTAGTATACCTCCAGGCTCGGGGTTTTTTGGCTATGGCTACACCTTC. Translated: CASSIPPGSGFFGYGYTF. The rearrangement uses TRBV19 and TRBJ1-2; the D is unclear. Per germline, CDR1 LNHDA and CDR2 SQIVND (reference sequence). This CDR3 contains 18 residues. V lost 2 bases to trimming and J lost 4 bases, with 23 bases between them. The full variable domain, in which reference TRBV19 and TRBJ1-2 provide the parts outside the CDR3, is DGGITQSPKYLFRKEGQNVTLSCEQNLNHDAMYWYRQDPGQGLRLIYYSQIVNDFQKGDIAEGYSVSREKKESFPLTVTSAQKNPTAFYLCASSIPPGSGFFGYGYTFGSGTRLTVV.

This clone was detected only once. The chain employs TRBV5-4 and TRBJ2-7, with no clear D. The CDR3 has 13 residues. Germline loops: CDR1 SGHNT, CDR2 YYREEE (reference sequence). The V end was cut by 4 bases, the J end by 1 base, with 9 bases between. CDR3 in amino acids: CASSIQNSYEQYF. The DNA for the CDR3 is TGTGCCAGCAGCATACAGAATTCCTACGAGCAGTACTTC.

This clone has only a few counts. The V call is TRBV27, the J call TRBJ2-7; 8 bases map to TRBD1. J lost 0 bases, V lost 6 bases, and 7 bases had no gene match. CDR1 and CDR2 (germline): MNHEY, SMNVEV (reference sequence). The CDR3 totals 15 residues. The CDR3 protein is CASRTLGTGSYEQYF. In DNA, the CDR3 is TGTGCCAGCAGAACCCTCGGGACAGGCTCCTACGAGCAGTACTTC.

This clone has only a few counts. The chain carries TRBV29-1 and TRBJ1-2; possible D gene TRBD1, 5 bases. The germline gives CDR1 SQVTM, CDR2 ANQGSEA. The CDR3 has 14 residues. V was shortened by 8 bases and J by 3 bases, with 19 bases between the two germline ends. The CDR3 spells CSSYSGGIDYGYTF. The CDR3 region has the DNA TGCAGCTCTTACTCCGGGGGTATCGACTATGGCTACACCTTC. Supplemented by reference TRBV29-1 and TRBJ1-2, the full variable domain reads SAVISQKPSRDICQRGTSLTIQCQVDSQVTMMFWYRQQPGQSLTLIATANQGSEATYESGFVIDKFPISRPNLTFSTLTVSNMSPEDSSIYLCSSYSGGIDYGYTFGSGTRLTVV.

V and J are TRBV6-5 and TRBJ2-3; 9 bases agree with TRBD2. Germline-derived CDR1 and CDR2 are MNHEY and SVGAGI. This CDR3 has 15 residues. The V and J ends lost 6 bases and 4 bases, in that order; junction bases with no gene match: 8. The CDR3 is CASSLRAGGPDTQYF. The CDR3, as DNA: TGTGCCAGCAGCCTCCGAGCGGGGGGCCCAGATACGCAGTATTTT.